This T cell receptor beta chain is from a study of blood T cell repertoires in COVID-19. At the level of the study: Sample material is recorded as cDNA or gDNA derived from T cells, B-cell-depleted T cells, or PBMCs.

Assay used: immunoSEQ multiplex PCR; TCRdb lists only in-frame clones, some missing. The table lists 200,000 to 250,000 clones, around 84% of them singletons, with over 1.5% in the top ten. Adults between roughly 18 and 95 years of age took part from 20 to 25 US areas. Participants' reported clinical history set cohort assignment. Trimming stripped 8 bases from V and 2 bases from J, with 12 bases between. Germline-derived CDR1 and CDR2 are LNHDA and SQIVND (reference sequence). This CDR3 is built from 13 residues. V is TRBV19 and J is TRBJ1-1; D call uncertain. This TCR was sampled from a man aged 35-49 years who had recovered from COVID-19. Source material: PBMCs or T cells enriched from blood (not recorded which). CDR3 sequence reads: CASFRAGNTEAFF. Here the CDR3 DNA reads TGTGCCAGTTTTAGGGCGGGTAACACTGAAGCTTTCTTT.